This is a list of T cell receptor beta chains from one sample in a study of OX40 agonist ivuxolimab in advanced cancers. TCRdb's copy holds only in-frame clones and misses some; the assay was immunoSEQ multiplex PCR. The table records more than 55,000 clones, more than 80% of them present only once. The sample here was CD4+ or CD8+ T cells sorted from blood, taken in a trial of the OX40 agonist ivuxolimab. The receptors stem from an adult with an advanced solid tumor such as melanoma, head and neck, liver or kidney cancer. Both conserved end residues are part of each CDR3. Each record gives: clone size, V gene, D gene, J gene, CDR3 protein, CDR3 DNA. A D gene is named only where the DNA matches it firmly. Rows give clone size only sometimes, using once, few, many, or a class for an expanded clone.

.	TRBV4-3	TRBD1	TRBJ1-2	CASSQADRVAYGYTF	TGCGCCAGCAGCCAAGCGGACAGGGTCGCCTATGGCTACACCTTC
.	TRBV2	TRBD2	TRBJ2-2	CASSETSGRVTGELFF	TGTGCCAGCAGTGAGACTAGCGGGAGGGTCACCGGGGAGCTGTTTTTT
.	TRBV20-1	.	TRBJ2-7	CSGGINEQYF	TGCAGTGGAGGAATTAACGAGCAGTACTTC
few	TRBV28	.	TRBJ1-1	CASRISLAGSFEAFF	TGTGCCAGCCGCATCTCCCTGGCAGGGTCTTTTGAAGCTTTCTTT
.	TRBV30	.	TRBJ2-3	CAWSFSRSTDTQYF	TGTGCCTGGAGTTTTAGCAGGAGCACAGATACGCAGTATTTT
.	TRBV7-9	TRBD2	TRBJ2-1	CASSPRTSGLPPQFF	TGTGCCAGCAGCCCGAGGACTAGCGGGCTCCCCCCACAGTTCTTC
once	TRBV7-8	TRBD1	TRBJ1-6	CASSTRTGGNSPLHF	TGTGCCAGCAGCACACGGACAGGGGGTAATTCACCCCTCCACTTT
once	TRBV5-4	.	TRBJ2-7	CASSGPGRGPPYEQYF	TGTGCCAGCAGCGGACCAGGGAGGGGGCCTCCCTACGAGCAGTACTTC
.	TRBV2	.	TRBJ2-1	CASIGLVVNEQFF	TGTGCCAGCATCGGGCTAGTTGTCAATGAGCAGTTCTTC
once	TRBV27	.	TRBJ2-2	CASSPRAGELFF	TGTGCCAGCAGTCCCCGGGCCGGGGAGCTGTTTTTT